This TCR beta chain was obtained from a study of radiation and T cells in renal cell carcinoma. Study-wide findings and caveats: From baseline, blood top tumor clonotypes peaked at 2 weeks post-radiation.

The CDR3 length is 13 residues. CDR1 and CDR2 from the germline V gene are MNHNS and SASEGT. V was clipped by 6 bases and J by 5 bases; unmatched bases: 4. As to this clone: What it binds is not known.

Time point of the sample: blood 4 weeks post-SBRT, at nephrectomy. The treatment is: 15 Gy SBRT to primary tumor, nephrectomy 4 weeks later. The tumor was a clear cell renal cell carcinoma. Clones were read by immunoSEQ multiplex PCR, and TCRdb kept only the in-frame ones, dropping some. The table includes 130,000 to 150,000 clones, 70% to 90% detected once. The receptor was derived from a woman aged 45-59 years with renal cell carcinoma. The chain combines TRBV6-1 with TRBJ2-5; 9 bases are a match to TRBD2. Source: blood, taken from a patient whose treatment included radiotherapy and nephrectomy. The CDR3: CASSRTSDETQYF. In DNA form, the CDR3 reads TGTGCCAGCAGCCGGACTAGCGATGAGACCCAGTACTTC.